The source of this T cell receptor beta chain is a study of cytomegalovirus exposure and HLA in healthy donors. Trimming cost V 7 bases and J 7 bases, with 19 bases left between them. The CDR3 extends over 13 amino acids. Germline V CDR1 and CDR2: GTSNPN, SVGIG (reference sequence). Use of 60 Vbeta and 13 Jbeta primers characterized the PCR. Sequencing used immunoSEQ multiplex PCR; TCRdb keeps in-frame clones, though not all of them. Seen here are roughly 200,000 clones, over 75% observed once, and the top ten hold 2.9%. Material for sequencing was PBMCs. The V gene is TRBV30, the J gene TRBJ1-1, with D hard to call. The receptor comes from a woman aged 25 to 39 in good health and CMV-seronegative. The CDR3 reads CAFRETLKGEAFF. DNA for the CDR3: TGTGCCTTCCGGGAGACCCTTAAGGGTGAAGCTTTCTTT. Looking up the rest from reference TRBV30 and TRBJ1-1 gives the full variable domain: SQTIHQWPATLVQPVGSPLSLECTVEGTSNPNLYWYRQAAGRGLQLLFYSVGIGQISSEVPQNLSASRPQDRQFILSSKKLLLSDSGFYLCAFRETLKGEAFFGQGTRLTVV.